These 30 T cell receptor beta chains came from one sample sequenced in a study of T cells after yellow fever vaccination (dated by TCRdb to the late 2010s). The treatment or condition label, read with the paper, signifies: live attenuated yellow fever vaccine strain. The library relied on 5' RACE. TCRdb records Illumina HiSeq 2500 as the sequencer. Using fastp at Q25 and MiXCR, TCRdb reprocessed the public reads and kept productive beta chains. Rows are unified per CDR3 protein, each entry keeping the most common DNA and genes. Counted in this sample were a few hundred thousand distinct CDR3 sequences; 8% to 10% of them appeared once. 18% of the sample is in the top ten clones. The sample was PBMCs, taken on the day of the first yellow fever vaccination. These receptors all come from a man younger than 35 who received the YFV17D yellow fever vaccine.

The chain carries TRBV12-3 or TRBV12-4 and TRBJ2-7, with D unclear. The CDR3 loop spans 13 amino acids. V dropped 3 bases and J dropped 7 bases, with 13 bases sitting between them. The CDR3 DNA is TGTGCCAGCAGTTTGGATGCCTTGGGGGAGCAGTACGTC. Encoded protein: CASSLDALGEQYV.

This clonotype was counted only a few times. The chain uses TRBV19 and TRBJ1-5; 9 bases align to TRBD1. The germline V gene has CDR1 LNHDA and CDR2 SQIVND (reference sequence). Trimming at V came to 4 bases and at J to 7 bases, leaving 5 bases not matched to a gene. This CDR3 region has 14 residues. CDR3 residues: CASSTTGGGQPQHF. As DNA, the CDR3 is TGTGCCAGTAGTACCACAGGGGGCGGCCAGCCCCAGCATTTT. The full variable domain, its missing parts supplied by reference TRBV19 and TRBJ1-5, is DGGITQSPKYLFRKEGQNVTLSCEQNLNHDAMYWYRQDPGQGLRLIYYSQIVNDFQKGDIAEGYSVSREKKESFPLTVTSAQKNPTAFYLCASSTTGGGQPQHFGDGTRLSIL.

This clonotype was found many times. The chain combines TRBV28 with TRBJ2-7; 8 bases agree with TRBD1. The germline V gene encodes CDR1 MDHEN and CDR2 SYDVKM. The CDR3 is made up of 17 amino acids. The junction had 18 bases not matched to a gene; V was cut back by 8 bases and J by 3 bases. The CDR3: CASADANDRGPFYEQYV. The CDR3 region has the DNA TGTGCCAGCGCTGACGCCAACGACAGGGGACCCTTCTACGAGCAGTACGTC.

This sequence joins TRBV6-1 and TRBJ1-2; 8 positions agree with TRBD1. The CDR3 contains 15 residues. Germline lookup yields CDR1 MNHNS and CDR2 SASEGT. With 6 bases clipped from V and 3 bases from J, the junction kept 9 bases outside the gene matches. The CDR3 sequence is CASRTGQGGYYGYTF. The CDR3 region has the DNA TGTGCCAGCAGAACTGGACAGGGAGGTTACTATGGCTACACCTTC.

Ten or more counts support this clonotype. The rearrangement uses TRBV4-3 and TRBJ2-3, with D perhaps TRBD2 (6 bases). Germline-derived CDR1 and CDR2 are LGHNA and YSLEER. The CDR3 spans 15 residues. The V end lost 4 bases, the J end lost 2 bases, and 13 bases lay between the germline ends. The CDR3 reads CASSRSGLYTDTQYF. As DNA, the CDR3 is TGCGCCAGCAGCCGGAGCGGGCTGTACACAGATACGCAGTATTTT.

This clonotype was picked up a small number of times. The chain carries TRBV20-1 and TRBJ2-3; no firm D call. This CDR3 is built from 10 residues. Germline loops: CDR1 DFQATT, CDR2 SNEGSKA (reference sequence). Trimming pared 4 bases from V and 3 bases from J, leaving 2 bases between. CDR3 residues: CSAKTDTQYF. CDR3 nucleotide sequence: TGCAGTGCTAAGACAGATACGCAGTATTTT.

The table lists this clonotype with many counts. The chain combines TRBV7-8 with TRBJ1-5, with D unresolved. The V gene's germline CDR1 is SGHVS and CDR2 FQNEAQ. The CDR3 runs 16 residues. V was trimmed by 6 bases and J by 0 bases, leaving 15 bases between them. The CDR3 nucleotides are TGTGCCAGCAGACCGGGCGCGGCCCTTAGCAATCAGCCCCAGCATTTT. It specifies CASRPGAALSNQPQHF.

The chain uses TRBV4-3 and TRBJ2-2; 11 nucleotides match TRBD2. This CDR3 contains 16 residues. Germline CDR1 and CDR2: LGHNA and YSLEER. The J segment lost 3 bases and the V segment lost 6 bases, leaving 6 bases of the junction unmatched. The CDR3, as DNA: TGCGCCAGCAGATCAGGGACTAGCGGTTACACCGGGGAGCTGTTTTTT. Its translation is CASRSGTSGYTGELFF.

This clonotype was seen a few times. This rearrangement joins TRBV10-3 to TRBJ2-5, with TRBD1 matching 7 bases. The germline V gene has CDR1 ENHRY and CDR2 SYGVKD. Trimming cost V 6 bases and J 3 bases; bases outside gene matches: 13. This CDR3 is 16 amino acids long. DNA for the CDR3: TGTGCCATCAGCCCGGACAGGCTTCAGCGAAAAGAGACCCAGTACTTC. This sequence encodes CAISPDRLQRKETQYF.

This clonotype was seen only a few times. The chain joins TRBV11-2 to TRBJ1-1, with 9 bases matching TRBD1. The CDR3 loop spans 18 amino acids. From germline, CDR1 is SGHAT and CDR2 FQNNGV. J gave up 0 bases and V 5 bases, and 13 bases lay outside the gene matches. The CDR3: CASSLWGQGGSMNTEAFF. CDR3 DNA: TGTGCCAGCAGCCTATGGGGACAGGGTGGTTCCATGAACACTGAAGCTTTCTTT.

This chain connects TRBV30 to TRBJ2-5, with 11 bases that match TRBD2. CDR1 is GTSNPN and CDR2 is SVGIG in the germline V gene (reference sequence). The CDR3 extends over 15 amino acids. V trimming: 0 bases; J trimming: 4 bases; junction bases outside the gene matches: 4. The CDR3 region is CAWSVRLAGGETQYF. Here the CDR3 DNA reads TGTGCCTGGAGTGTACGCCTAGCGGGGGGAGAGACCCAGTACTTC.

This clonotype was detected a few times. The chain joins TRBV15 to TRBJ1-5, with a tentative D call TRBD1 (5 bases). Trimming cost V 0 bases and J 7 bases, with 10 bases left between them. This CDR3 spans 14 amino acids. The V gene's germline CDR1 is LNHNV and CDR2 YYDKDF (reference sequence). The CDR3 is CATSRDRERQPQHF. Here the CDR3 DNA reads TGTGCCACCAGCAGAGACAGGGAACGGCAGCCCCAGCATTTT.

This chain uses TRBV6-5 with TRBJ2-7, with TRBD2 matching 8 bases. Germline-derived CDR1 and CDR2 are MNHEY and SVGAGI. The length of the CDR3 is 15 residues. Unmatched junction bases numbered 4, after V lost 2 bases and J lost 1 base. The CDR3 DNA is TGTGCCAGCAGTTACGGAGCGGGGGAGTCCTACGAGCAGTACTTC. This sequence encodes CASSYGAGESYEQYF.

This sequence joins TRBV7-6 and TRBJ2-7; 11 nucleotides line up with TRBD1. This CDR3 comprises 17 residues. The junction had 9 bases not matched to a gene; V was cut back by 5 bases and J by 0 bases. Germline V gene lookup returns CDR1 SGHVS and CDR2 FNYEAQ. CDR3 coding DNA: TGTGCCAGCAGCCCCGCCCTCGGACAGGGGGCCTCCTACGAGCAGTACTTC. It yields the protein CASSPALGQGASYEQYF.

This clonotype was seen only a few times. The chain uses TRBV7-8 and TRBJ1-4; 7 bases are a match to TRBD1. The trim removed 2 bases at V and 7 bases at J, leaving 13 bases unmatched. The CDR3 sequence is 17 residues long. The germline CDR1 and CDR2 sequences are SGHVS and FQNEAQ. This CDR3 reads CASSLKRTGLTSEKLFF. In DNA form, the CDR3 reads TGTGCCAGCAGCTTAAAGAGGACAGGTCTCACGTCTGAAAAACTGTTTTTT.

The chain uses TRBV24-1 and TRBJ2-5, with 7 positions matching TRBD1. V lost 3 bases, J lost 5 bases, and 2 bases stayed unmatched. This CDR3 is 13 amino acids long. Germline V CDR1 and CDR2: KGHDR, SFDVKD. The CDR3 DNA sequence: TGTGCCACCAGTGATCACAGGGGCGAGACCCAGTACTTC. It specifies CATSDHRGETQYF.

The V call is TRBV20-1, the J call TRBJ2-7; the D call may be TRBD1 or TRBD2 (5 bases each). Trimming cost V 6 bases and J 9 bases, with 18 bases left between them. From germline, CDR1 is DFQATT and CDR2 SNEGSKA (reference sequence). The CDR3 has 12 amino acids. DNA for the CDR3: TGCAGTGCAGAAAGGGACCGCTCTGGGCAGTACTTC. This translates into CSAERDRSGQYF.

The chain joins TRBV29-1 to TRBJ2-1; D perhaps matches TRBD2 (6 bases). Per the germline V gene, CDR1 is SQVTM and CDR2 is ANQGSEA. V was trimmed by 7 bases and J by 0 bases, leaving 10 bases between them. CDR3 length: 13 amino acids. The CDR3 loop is CSGEESSYNEQFF. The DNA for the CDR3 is TGCAGCGGGGAGGAGAGCTCCTACAATGAGCAGTTCTTC.

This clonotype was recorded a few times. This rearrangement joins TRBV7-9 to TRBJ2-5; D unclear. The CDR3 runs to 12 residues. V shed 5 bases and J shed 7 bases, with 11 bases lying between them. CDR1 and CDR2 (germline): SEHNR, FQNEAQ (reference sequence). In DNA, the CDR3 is TGTGCCAGCAGCCCACCCTCGGGGACCCAGTACTTC. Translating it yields CASSPPSGTQYF.

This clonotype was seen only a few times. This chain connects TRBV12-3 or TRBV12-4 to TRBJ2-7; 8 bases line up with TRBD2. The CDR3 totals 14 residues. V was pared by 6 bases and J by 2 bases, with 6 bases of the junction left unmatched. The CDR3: CASSPSGSPYEQYV. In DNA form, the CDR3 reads TGTGCCAGCAGCCCCAGCGGGAGTCCCTACGAGCAGTACGTC.

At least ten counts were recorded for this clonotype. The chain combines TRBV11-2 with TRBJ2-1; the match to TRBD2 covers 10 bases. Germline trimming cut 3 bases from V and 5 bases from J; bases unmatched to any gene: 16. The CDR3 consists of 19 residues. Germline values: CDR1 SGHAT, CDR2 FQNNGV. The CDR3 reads CASSLFPPRAGGWDNEQFF. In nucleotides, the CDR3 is TGTGCCAGCAGCTTGTTTCCACCCAGAGCGGGGGGGTGGGACAATGAGCAGTTCTTC.

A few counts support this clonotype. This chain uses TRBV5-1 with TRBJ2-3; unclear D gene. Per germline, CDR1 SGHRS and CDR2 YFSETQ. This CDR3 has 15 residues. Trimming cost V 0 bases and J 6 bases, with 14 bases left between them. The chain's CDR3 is CASSLGFVRADTQYF. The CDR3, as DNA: TGCGCCAGCAGCTTGGGTTTCGTCCGGGCCGATACGCAGTATTTT.

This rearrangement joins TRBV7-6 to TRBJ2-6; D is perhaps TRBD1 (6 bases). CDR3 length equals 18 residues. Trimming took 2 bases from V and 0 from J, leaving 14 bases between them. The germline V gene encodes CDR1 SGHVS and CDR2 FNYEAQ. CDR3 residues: CASSLYGAGVSGANVLTF. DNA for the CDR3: TGTGCCAGCAGCTTATATGGGGCAGGGGTCTCTGGGGCCAACGTCCTGACTTTC.

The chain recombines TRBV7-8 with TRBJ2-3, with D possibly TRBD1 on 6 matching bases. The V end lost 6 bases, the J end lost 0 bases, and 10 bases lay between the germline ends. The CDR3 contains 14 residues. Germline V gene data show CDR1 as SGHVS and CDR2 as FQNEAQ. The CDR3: CASSYQGSTDTQYF. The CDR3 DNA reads TGTGCCAGCAGTTACCAGGGGAGCACAGATACGCAGTATTTT.

The DNA of the CDR3 is TGTGCCAGCAGTCGGGGGGTGGGTAGTCAAGAGACCCAGTACTTC. Translation: CASSRGVGSQETQYF. The chain links TRBV28 to TRBJ2-5; 7 nucleotides align to TRBD2. CDR3 length: 15 amino acids. Germline V CDR1 and CDR2: MDHEN, SYDVKM. Losses at the gene ends were 5 bases for V and 2 bases for J; bases not matched to a gene: 8.

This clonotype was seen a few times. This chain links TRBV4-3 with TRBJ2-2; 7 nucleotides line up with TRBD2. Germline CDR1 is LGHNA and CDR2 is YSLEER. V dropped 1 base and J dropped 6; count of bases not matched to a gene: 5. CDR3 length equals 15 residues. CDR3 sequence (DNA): TGCGCCAGCAGCCAAGGGACTAGTGGTTCCGGGGAGCTGTTTTTT. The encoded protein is CASSQGTSGSGELFF.

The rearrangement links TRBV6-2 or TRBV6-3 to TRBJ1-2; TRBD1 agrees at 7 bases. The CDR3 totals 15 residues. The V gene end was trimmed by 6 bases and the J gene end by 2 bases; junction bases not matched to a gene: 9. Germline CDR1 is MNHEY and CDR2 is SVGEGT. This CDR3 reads CASSPSVTGNYGYTF. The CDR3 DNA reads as TGTGCCAGCAGCCCCAGCGTGACAGGGAACTATGGCTACACCTTC.

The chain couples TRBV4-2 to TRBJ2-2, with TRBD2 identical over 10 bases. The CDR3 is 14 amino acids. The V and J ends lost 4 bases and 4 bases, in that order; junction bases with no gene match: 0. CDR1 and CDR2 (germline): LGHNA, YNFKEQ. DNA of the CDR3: TGTGCCAGCAGCCCTAGCGGGGGCACCGGGGAGCTGTTTTTT. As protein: CASSPSGGTGELFF.

The CDR3 is CASSHVPTGSTDTQYF. CDR3 DNA sequence: TGTGCCAGCAGCCATGTCCCCACAGGGAGCACAGATACGCAGTATTTT. The V call is TRBV4-2, the J call TRBJ2-3; possibly TRBD1 for D (6 bases). This CDR3 comprises 16 residues. With 3 bases removed from V and 0 bases from J, the gap between germline ends came to 13 bases. Germline CDR1 and CDR2: LGHNA and YNFKEQ.

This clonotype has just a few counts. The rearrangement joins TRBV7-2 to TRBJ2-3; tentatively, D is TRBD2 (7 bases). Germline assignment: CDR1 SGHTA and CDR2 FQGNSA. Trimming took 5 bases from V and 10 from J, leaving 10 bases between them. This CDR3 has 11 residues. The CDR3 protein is CASSPGGAQYF. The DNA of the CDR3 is TGTGCCAGCAGCCCGGGGGGCGCGCAGTATTTT.